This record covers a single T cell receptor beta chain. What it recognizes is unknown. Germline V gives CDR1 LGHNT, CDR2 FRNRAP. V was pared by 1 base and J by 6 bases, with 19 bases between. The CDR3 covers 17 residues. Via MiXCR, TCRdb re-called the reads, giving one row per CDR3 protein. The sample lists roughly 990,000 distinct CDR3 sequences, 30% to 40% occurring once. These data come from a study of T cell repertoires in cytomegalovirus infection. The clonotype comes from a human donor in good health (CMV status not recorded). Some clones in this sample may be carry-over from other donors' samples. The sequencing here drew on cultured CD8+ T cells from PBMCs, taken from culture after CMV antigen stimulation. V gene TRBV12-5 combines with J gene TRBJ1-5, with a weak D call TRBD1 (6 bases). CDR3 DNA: TGTGCTAGTGGTTTGGCTCTGCACAGGGATGCGAGTCAGCCCCAGCATTTT. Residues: CASGLALHRDASQPQHF.